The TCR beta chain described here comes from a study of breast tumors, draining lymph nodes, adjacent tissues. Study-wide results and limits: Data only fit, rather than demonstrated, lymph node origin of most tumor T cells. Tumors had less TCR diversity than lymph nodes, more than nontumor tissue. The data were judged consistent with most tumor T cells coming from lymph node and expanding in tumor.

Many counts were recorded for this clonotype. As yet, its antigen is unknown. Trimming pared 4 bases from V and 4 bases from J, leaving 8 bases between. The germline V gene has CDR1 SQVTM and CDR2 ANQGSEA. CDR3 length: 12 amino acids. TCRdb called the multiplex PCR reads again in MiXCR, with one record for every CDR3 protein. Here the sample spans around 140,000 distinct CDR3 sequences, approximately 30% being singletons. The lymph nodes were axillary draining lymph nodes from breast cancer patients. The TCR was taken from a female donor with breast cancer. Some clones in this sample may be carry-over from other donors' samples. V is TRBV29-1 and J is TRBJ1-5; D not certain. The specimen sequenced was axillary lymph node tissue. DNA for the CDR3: TGCAGCGTTGGATCGGCAAATCAGCCCCAGCATTTT. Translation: CSVGSANQPQHF.